Each of the 4 T cell receptor beta chains below was sequenced from the same sample in a study of blood T cell repertoires in COVID-19 (dated by TCRdb to 2020 to 2022). Library creation used the immunoSEQ multiplex PCR assay. Not all clones reach the TCRdb copy of this immuneACCESS table, which keeps in-frame sequences only. Checked studies attribute under half of the gap to unresolved V genes and leave the rest unexplained. For this sample there are about 160,000 clones; over 80% appear just once. Jointly, the top ten make up 2.5% to 3.5% of the sample. The sample taken for sequencing was peripheral blood. Receptors originate from an older woman with acute or convalescent COVID-19.

This chain joins TRBV4-1 and TRBJ2-3, with 8 bases lining up with TRBD1. Trimming at V came to 8 bases and at J to 6 bases, leaving 10 bases not matched to a gene. CDR3 length: 14 amino acids. In germline, CDR1 is MGHRA, CDR2 YSYEKL. The CDR3 loop is CASGQGTSQDTQYF. Here the CDR3 DNA reads TGCGCCAGCGGACAGGGTACCTCGCAGGATACGCAGTATTTT.

This chain joins TRBV6-4 and TRBJ1-5, with D maybe TRBD1 (5 bases). Germline CDR1 MRHNA, CDR2 SNTAGT. The CDR3 totals 13 residues. The V end lost 6 bases, the J end lost 4 bases, and 10 bases lay between the germline ends. CDR3 DNA: TGTGCCAGCAGCCCTCGACAGAATCAGCCCCAGCATTTT. This gives the protein CASSPRQNQPQHF.

J is TRBJ1-5 and V is TRBV4-2, with D tentatively TRBD1 (5 bases). V was clipped by 5 bases and J by 0 bases, with 14 bases between them. Germline CDR1 reads LGHNA; CDR2 reads YNFKEQ. The CDR3 loop spans 16 amino acids. The chain's CDR3 is CASSAWGGSSNQPQHF. The DNA of the CDR3 is TGTGCCAGCAGCGCCTGGGGCGGGAGTAGCAATCAGCCCCAGCATTTT.

This clone was seen only once. This chain joins TRBV7-2 and TRBJ2-7; 7 bases fit TRBD1. CDR1 and CDR2 (germline): SGHTA, FQGNSA. After removal of 2 bases from V and 3 bases from J, the junction contained 4 bases not matched to a gene. This CDR3 region has 14 residues. CDR3 coding DNA: TGTGCCAGCAGCTTAAGAGGACAGGACTACGAGCAGTACTTC. It specifies CASSLRGQDYEQYF.